This T cell receptor (beta chain) was recorded in a study of T cell changes during pregnancy in multiple sclerosis. Germline V gene sequence: CDR1 SGHTA, CDR2 FQGNSA. V gave up 1 base and J gave up 6 bases, with 10 bases separating them. This CDR3 contains 13 residues. Assay: immunoSEQ multiplex PCR; the TCRdb copy retains only in-frame clones and omits some. This table has about 56,000 clones, about nine tenths appearing once. This clonotype originated in a female donor with multiple sclerosis, enrolled in a pregnancy study. The chain recombines TRBV7-2 with TRBJ2-7; weak D call: TRBD2 (6 bases). Here the sequenced sample was CD4+ T cells from peripheral blood mononuclear cells, taken in the third trimester of pregnancy. The CDR3 reads CASSLDPGSEQYF. The CDR3 nucleotides are TGTGCCAGCAGCTTAGACCCCGGGAGCGAGCAGTACTTC.